This is a list of T cell receptor beta chains from one sample in a study of T cell changes during pregnancy in multiple sclerosis. The method was immunoSEQ multiplex PCR; TCRdb's version includes in-frame clones alone and lacks a portion of them. The table lists about 39,000 clones, around 90% of them singletons, with more than 0.3% in the top ten. Sequencing used CD4+ T cells from peripheral blood mononuclear cells, obtained in the third trimester of pregnancy. The receptors shown here come from a female donor in good health, enrolled as a control in a pregnancy study. Each CDR3 is given with its conserved first and last residue. The D gene is left open where the match is weak. The size field is filled for only some rows; it gives once, few, many or a size class.

V gene,clone size,J gene,D gene,CDR3 protein,CDR3 DNA
TRBV14,NA,TRBJ2-7,NA,CASSPWEGVEQYF,TGTGCCAGCAGCCCTTGGGAGGGGGTCGAGCAGTACTTC
TRBV9,NA,TRBJ1-1,NA,CASTQQTMNTEAFF,TGTGCCAGCACTCAACAGACGATGAACACTGAAGCTTTCTTT
TRBV10-3,NA,TRBJ2-1,TRBD1,CAISPGQELNEQFF,TGTGCCATCAGTCCGGGACAGGAATTGAATGAGCAGTTCTTC
TRBV7-3,once,TRBJ2-1,NA,CASSLKGGAMLIEQFF,TGTGCCAGCAGCTTAAAAGGCGGGGCCATGCTTATTGAGCAGTTCTTC
TRBV19,NA,TRBJ1-2,NA,CASRSDGFAAYGYTF,TGTGCCAGTAGGTCAGACGGGTTCGCGGCGTATGGCTACACCTTC
TRBV4-2,NA,TRBJ1-3,TRBD1,CASSQEGMARGRLTSGNTIYF,TGTGCCAGCAGCCAAGAGGGGATGGCCAGGGGGCGCTTGACCTCTGGAAACACCATATATTTT
TRBV6-1,NA,TRBJ1-4,NA,CATIVNNEKLFF,TGTGCCACCATTGTCAATAATGAAAAACTGTTTTTT
TRBV27,NA,TRBJ2-1,NA,CASSSKEMRHEQFF,TGTGCCAGCAGTTCTAAGGAGATGCGGCATGAGCAGTTCTTC
TRBV19,NA,TRBJ1-5,TRBD1,CASSRRDRLFGLGNQPQHF,TGTGCCAGTAGTAGACGGGACAGGTTATTTGGTCTAGGCAATCAGCCCCAGCATTTT
TRBV9,NA,TRBJ2-1,TRBD1,CASTLSGTGVFHEQFF,TGTGCCAGCACCCTCTCCGGGACAGGTGTTTTTCATGAGCAGTTCTTC
TRBV6-1,NA,TRBJ1-1,NA,CARAGGQEYTEAFF,TGTGCCCGAGCGGGGGGTCAGGAGTACACTGAAGCTTTCTTT
TRBV28,NA,TRBJ2-3,NA,CASSGIDTQYF,TGTGCCAGCAGTGGCATAGATACGCAGTATTTT
TRBV11-3,NA,TRBJ2-1,NA,CASSPESSYNEQFF,TGTGCCAGCAGCCCCGAGAGCTCCTACAATGAGCAGTTCTTC
TRBV6-5,NA,TRBJ2-7,TRBD1,CASRGTGVYEQYF,TGTGCCAGCAGGGGGACAGGGGTCTACGAGCAGTACTTC
TRBV11-2,NA,TRBJ2-7,TRBD2,CASSLRTSVHSYEQYF,TGTGCCAGCAGCCTTAGGACTAGCGTGCACTCCTACGAGCAGTACTTC
TRBV5-8,NA,TRBJ2-5,NA,CASSSTQGKTQYF,TGTGCCAGCAGCTCGACCCAGGGGAAGACCCAGTACTTC
TRBV4-1,few,TRBJ1-6,NA,CASSPGQSPLHF,TGCGCCAGCAGCCCCGGACAATCACCCCTCCACTTT
TRBV5-1,NA,TRBJ1-5,TRBD1,CASSLGDRGNQPQHF,TGCGCCAGCAGCTTGGGGGACAGGGGCAATCAGCCCCAGCATTTT
TRBV29-1,NA,TRBJ1-2,NA,CSADSSYGYTF,TGCAGCGCAGACAGTTCCTATGGCTACACCTTC
TRBV5-6,NA,TRBJ2-2,TRBD2,CASSLYPMSGRVRTGELFF,TGTGCCAGCAGCTTGTACCCCATGAGCGGGAGGGTAAGGACCGGGGAGCTGTTTTTT
TRBV30,NA,TRBJ1-1,TRBD1,CACKLPRGPTEAFF,TGTGCCTGCAAATTACCCAGGGGGCCCACTGAAGCTTTCTTT
TRBV6-5,NA,TRBJ2-3,TRBD2,CASSSTLGLAEDTQYF,TGTGCCAGCAGTTCGACACTGGGACTAGCGGAAGATACGCAGTATTTT
TRBV7-8,NA,TRBJ2-7,NA,CASSLVEFYEQYF,TGTGCCAGCAGCTTGGTAGAGTTCTACGAGCAGTACTTC
TRBV19,NA,TRBJ2-2,TRBD2,CASSRRTSGRYTGELFF,TGTGCCAGTAGTCGTAGGACTAGCGGGAGGTACACCGGGGAGCTGTTTTTT
TRBV7-9,NA,TRBJ2-7,NA,CASSPTGSYEQYF,TGTGCCAGCAGTCCAACAGGTTCCTACGAGCAGTACTTC
TRBV5-8,NA,TRBJ1-1,NA,CASSLYSTNEAFF,TGTGCCAGCAGCTTGTACAGTACCAATGAAGCTTTCTTT
TRBV5-6,NA,TRBJ1-6,NA,CASTPGPGSPLHF,TGTGCCAGCACCCCCGGCCCGGGTTCACCCCTCCACTTT
TRBV5-5,NA,TRBJ1-1,NA,CASSLDPGGSTEAFF,TGTGCCAGCAGCTTGGACCCTGGGGGGAGCACTGAAGCTTTCTTT
TRBV21-1,NA,TRBJ2-2,NA,CASSKVGAGPLFF,TGTGCCAGCAGCAAAGTAGGGGCCGGGCCCCTGTTTTTT